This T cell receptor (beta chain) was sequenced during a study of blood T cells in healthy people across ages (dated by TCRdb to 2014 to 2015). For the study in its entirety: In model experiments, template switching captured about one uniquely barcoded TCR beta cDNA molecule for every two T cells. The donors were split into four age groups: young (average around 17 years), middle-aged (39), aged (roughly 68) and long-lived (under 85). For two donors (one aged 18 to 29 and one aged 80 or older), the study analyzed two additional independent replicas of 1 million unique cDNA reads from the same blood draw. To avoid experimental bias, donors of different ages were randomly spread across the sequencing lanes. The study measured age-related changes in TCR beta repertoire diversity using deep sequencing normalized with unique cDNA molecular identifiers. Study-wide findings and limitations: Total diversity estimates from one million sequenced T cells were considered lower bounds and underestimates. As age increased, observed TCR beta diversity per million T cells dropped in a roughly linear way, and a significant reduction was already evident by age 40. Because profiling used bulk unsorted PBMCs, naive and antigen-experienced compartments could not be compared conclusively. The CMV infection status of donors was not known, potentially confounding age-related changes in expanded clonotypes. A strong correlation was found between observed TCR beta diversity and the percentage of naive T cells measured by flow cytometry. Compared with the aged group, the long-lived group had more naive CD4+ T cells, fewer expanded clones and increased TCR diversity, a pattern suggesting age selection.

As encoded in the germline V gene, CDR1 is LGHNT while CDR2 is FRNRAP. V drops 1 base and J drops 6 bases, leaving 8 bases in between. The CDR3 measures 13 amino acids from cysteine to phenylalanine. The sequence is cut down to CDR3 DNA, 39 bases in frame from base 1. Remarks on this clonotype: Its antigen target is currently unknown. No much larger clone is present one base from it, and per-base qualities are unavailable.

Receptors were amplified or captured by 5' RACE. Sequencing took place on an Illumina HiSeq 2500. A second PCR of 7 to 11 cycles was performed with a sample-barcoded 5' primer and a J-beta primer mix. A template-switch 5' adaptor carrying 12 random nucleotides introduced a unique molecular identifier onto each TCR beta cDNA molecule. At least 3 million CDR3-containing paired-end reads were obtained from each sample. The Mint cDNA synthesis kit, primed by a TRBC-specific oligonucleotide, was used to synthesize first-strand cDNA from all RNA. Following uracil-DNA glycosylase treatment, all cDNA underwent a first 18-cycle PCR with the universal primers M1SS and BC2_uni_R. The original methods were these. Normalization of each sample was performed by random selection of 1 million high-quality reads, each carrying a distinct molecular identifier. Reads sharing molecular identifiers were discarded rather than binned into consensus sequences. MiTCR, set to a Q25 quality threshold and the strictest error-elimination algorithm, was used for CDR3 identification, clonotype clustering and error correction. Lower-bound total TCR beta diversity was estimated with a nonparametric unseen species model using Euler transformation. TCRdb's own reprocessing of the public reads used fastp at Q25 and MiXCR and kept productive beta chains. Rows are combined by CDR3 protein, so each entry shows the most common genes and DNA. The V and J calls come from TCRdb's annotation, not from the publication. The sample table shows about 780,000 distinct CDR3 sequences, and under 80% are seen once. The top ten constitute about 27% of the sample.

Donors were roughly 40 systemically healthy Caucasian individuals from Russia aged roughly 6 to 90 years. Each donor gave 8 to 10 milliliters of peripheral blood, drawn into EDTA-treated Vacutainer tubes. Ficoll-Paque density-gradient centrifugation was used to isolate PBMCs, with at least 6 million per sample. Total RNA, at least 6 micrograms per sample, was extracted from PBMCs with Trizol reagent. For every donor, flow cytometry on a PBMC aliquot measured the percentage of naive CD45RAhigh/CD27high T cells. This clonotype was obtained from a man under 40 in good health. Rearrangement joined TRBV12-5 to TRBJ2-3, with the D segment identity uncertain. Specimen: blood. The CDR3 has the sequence CASGLGLRDTQYF. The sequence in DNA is TGTGCTAGTGGTTTGGGGCTGAGGGATACGCAGTATTTT.